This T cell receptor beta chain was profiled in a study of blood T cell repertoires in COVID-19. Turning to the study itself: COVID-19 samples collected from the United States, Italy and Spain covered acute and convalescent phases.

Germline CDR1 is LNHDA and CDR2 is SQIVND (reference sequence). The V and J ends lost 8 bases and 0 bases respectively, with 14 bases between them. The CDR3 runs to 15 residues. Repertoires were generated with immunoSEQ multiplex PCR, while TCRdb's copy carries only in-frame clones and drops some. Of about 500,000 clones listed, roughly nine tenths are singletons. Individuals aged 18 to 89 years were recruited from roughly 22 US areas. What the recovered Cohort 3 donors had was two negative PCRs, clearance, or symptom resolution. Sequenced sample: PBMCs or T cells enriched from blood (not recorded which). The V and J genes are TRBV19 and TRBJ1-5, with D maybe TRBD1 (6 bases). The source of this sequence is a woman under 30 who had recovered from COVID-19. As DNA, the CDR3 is TGTGCCAGTTGCCACGGGACACTTAGCAATCAGCCCCAGCATTTT. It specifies CASCHGTLSNQPQHF.